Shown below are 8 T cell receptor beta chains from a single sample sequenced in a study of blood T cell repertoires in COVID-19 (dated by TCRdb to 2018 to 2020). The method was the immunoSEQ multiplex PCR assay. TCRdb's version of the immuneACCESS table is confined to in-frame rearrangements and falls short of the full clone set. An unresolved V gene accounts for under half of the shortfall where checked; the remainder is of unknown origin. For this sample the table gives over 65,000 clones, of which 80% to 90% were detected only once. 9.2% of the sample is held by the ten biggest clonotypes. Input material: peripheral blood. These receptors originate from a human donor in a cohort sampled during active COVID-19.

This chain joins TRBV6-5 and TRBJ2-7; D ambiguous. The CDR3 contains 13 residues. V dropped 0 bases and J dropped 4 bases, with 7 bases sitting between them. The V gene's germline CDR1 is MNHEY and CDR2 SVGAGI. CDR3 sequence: CASSYSPQYEQYF. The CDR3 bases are TGTGCCAGCAGTTACTCACCTCAGTACGAGCAGTACTTC.

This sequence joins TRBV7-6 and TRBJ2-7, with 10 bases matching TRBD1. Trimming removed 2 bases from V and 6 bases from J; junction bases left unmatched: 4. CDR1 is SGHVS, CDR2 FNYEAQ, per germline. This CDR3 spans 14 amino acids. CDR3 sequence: CASSLSRDRGEQYF. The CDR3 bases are TGTGCCAGCAGCTTAAGCCGGGACAGGGGCGAGCAGTACTTC.

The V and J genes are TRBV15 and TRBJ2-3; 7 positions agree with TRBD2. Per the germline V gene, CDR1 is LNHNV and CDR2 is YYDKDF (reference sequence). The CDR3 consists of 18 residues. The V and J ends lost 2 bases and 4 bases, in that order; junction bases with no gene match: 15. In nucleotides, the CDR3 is TGTGCCACCAGCAGACCCCAGTCTGTGGGAGGGCCGTCAGATACGCAGTATTTT. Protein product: CATSRPQSVGGPSDTQYF.

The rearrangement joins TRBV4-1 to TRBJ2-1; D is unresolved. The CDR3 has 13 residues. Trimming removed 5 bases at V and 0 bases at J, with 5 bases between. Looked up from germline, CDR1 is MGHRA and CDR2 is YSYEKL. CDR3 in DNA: TGCGCCAGCAGCGATAGCTCCTACAATGAGCAGTTCTTC. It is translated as CASSDSSYNEQFF.

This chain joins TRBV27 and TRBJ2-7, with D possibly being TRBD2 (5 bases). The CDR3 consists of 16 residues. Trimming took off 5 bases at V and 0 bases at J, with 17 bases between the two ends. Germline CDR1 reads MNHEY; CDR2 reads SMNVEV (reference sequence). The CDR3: CASSKGSPGSSYEQYF. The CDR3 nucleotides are TGTGCCAGCAGTAAGGGATCCCCGGGGAGCTCCTACGAGCAGTACTTC.

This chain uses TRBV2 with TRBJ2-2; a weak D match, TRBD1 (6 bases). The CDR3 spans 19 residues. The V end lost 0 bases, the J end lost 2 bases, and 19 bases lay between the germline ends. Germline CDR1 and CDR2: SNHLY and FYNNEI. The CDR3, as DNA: TGTGCCAGCAGTGAAGCTTTCCTCAGGTACAGGGAAAACACCGGGGAGCTGTTTTTT. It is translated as CASSEAFLRYRENTGELFF.

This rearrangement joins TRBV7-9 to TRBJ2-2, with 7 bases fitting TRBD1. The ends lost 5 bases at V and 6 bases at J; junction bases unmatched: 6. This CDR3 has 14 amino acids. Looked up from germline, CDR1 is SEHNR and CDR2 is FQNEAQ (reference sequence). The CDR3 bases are TGTGCCAGCAGCCCACAGGGGAGCGCCGGGGAGCTGTTTTTT. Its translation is CASSPQGSAGELFF. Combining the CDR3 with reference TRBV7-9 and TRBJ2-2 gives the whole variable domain DTGVSQNPRHKITKRGQNVTFRCDPISEHNRLYWYRQTLGQGPEFLTYFQNEAQLEKSRLLSDRFSAERPKGSFSTLEIQRTEQGDSAMYLCASSPQGSAGELFFGEGSRLTVL.

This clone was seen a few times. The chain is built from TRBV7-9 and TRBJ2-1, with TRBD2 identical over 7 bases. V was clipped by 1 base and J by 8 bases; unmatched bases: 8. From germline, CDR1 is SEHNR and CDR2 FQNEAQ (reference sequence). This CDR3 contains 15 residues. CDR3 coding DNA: TGTGCCAGCAGCTTAGGGCTAGCGGAAGGGGATGAGCAGTTCTTC. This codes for CASSLGLAEGDEQFF.